This TCR beta chain appears in the sequencing data of a study of blood T cell repertoires in COVID-19. Study summary: Specimens from acute and convalescent COVID-19 originated in the United States, Italy and Spain. From T cells, B-cell-depleted T cells, or PBMCs came the material, which was cDNA or gDNA.

As processed by the authors: Amplifying reference gene primers gave estimates of nucleated cell counts. Assay used: immunoSEQ multiplex PCR; TCRdb lists only in-frame clones, some missing. The V and J calls and clone size were taken over from that table, and D and trimming were inferred from the DNA. The repertoire holds 290,000 or so clones, with 82% as singletons. V lost 4 bases and J lost 8, with 6 bases in between. The CDR3 contains 12 residues. Clinical histories supplied by participants themselves formed the basis of cohort assignment. The clonotype originates from a man aged 40-49 years who had been exposed to COVID-19. The specimen was PBMCs or T cells enriched from blood (not recorded which). V is TRBV12-3 or TRBV12-4 and J is TRBJ1-6; D is unclear. CDR3 loop: CASSSSYSPLHF. The CDR3 nucleotides read TGTGCCAGCAGTTCGAGCTATTCACCCCTCCACTTT.